This TCR beta chain came from a study of brain metastases from non-small cell lung cancer. Notes on the study in general: In nearly 65% of brain metastases, T-cell clones were expanded compared with matched primary tumors. TCR repertoires overlapped largely between brain metastases and matched primaries. Brain metastases had lower T-cell infiltration than primary tumors.

The CDR3 contains 11 residues. With 3 bases removed from V and 12 bases from J, the gap between germline ends came to 9 bases. Germline-derived CDR1 and CDR2 are MDHEN and SYDVKM. Regarding this clone: As yet, its antigen is unknown.

Assay used: immunoSEQ multiplex PCR; TCRdb lists only in-frame clones, some missing. The sample has approximately 1,900 clones; approximately 83% are singletons. Input material: tissue from a brain metastasis. The rearrangement uses TRBV28 and TRBJ2-1; no definite D call. The receptor was derived from a donor at least 40 years old with non-small cell lung cancer. This CDR3 reads CASSFAQGQFF. Written as DNA, the CDR3 is TGTGCCAGCAGTTTCGCCCAAGGGCAGTTCTTC.